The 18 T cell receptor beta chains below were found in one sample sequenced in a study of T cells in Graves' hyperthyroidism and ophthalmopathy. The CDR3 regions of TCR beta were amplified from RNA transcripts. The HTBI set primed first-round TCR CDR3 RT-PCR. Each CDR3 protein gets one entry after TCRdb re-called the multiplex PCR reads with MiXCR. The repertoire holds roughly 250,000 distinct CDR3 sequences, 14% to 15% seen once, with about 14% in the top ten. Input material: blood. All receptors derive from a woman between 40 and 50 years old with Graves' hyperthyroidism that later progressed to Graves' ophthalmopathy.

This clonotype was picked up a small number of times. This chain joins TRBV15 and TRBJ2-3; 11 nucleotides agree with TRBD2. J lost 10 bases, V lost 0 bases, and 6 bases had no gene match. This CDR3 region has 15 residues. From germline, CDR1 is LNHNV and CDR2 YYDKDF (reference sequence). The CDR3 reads CATSRDLLAGDPQYF. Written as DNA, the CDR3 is TGTGCCACCAGCAGAGATCTACTAGCGGGAGACCCGCAGTATTTT.

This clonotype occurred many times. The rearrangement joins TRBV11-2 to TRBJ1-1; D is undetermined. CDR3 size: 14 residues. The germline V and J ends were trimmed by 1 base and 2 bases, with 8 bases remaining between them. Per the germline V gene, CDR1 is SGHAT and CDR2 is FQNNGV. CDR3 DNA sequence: TGTGCCAGCAGCTTAGGGGTCTCTAACACTGAAGCTTTCTTT. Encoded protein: CASSLGVSNTEAFF.

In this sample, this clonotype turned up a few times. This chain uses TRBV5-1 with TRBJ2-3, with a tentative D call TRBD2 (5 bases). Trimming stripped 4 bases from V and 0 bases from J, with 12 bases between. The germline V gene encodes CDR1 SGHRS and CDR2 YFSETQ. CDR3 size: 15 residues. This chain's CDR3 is CASSRLATSTDTQYF. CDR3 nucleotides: TGCGCCAGCAGCCGCCTAGCCACTAGCACAGATACGCAGTATTTT. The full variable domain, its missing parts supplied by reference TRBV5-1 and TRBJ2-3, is KAGVTQTPRYLIKTRGQQVTLSCSPISGHRSVSWYQQTPGQGLQFLFEYFSETQRNKGNFPGRFSGRQFSNSRSEMNVSTLELGDSALYLCASSRLATSTDTQYFGPGTRLTVL.

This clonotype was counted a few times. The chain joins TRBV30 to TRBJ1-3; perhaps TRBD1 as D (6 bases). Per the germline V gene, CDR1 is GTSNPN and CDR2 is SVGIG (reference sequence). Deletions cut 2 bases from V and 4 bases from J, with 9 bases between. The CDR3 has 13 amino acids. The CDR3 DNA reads TGTGCCTGGAGTTATGGACAGGGAAACACCATATATTTT. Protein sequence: CAWSYGQGNTIYF.

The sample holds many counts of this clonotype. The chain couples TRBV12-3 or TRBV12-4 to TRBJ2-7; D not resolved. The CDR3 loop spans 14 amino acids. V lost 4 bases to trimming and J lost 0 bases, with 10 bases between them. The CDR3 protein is CASSSQRGSYEQYF. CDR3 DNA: TGTGCCAGCAGTTCCCAGAGAGGCTCCTACGAGCAGTACTTC.

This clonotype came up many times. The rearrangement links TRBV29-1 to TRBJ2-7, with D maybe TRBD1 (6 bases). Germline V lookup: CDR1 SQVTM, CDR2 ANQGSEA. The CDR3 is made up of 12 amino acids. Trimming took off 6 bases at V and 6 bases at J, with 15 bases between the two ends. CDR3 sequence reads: CSVSQGIGEQYF. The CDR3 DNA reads TGCAGCGTGTCACAGGGAATTGGCGAGCAGTACTTC.

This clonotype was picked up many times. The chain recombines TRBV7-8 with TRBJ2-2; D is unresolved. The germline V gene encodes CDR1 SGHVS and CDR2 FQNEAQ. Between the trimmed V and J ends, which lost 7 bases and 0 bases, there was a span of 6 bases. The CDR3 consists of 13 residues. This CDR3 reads CASTPPNTGELFF. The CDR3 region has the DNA TGTGCCAGCACTCCCCCGAACACCGGGGAGCTGTTTTTT.

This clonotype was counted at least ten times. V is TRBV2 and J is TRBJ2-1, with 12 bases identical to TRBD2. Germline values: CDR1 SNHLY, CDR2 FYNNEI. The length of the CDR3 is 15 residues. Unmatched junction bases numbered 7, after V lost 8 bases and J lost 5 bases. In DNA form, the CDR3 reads TGTGCCAGCGGACCGACTAGCGGGGGAAACAATGAGCAGTTCTTC. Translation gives CASGPTSGGNNEQFF.

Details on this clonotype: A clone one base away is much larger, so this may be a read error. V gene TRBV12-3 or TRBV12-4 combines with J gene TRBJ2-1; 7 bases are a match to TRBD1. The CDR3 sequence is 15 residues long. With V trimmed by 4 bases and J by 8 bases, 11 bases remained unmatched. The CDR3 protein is CASSSSLGGHDEQFF. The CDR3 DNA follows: TGTGCCAGCAGTTCTTCTTTAGGGGGCCACGATGAGCAGTTCTTC.

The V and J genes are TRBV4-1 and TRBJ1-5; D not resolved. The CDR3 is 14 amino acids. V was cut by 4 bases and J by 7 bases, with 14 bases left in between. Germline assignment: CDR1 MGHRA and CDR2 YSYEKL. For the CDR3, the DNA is TGCGCCAGCAGCCTCGCGACTCCGGGCCAGCCCCAGCATTTT. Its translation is CASSLATPGQPQHF.

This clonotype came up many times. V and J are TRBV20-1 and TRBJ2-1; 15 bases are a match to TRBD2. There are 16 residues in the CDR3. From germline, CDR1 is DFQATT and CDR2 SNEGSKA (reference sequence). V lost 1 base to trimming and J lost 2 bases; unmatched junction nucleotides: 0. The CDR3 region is CSARGTSGRAYNEQFF. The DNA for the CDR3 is TGCAGTGCTAGAGGGACTAGCGGGAGGGCCTACAATGAGCAGTTCTTC.

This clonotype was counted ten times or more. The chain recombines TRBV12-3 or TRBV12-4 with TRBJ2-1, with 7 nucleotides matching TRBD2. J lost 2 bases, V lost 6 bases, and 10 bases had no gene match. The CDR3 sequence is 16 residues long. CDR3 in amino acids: CASRIDRGLTYNEQFF. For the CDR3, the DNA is TGTGCCAGCAGAATAGACCGGGGACTAACCTACAATGAGCAGTTCTTC.

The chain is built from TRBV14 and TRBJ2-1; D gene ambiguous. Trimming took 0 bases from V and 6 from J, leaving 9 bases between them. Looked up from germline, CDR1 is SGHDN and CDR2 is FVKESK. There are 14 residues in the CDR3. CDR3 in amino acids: CASSQEVSANEQFF. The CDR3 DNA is TGTGCCAGCAGCCAAGAAGTCAGCGCCAATGAGCAGTTCTTC.

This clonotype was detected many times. CDR3 protein: CASSPPGGPNEQFF. In DNA form, the CDR3 reads TGTGCCAGCAGCCCTCCCGGAGGGCCCAATGAGCAGTTCTTC. This chain joins TRBV3-1 and TRBJ2-1, with TRBD2 as a possible D gene (6 bases). Germline CDR1 and CDR2: LGHDT and YNNKEL (reference sequence). The ends were cut back, 4 bases at V and 6 bases at J, with 13 bases in the middle. The CDR3 consists of 14 residues.

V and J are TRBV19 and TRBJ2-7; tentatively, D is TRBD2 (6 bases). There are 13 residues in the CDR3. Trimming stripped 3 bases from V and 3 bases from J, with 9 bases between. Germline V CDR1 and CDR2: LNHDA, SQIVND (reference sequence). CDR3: CASSIGGGYEQYF. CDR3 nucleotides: TGTGCCAGTAGTATTGGGGGAGGCTACGAGCAGTACTTC. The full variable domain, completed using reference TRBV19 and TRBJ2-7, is DGGITQSPKYLFRKEGQNVTLSCEQNLNHDAMYWYRQDPGQGLRLIYYSQIVNDFQKGDIAEGYSVSREKKESFPLTVTSAQKNPTAFYLCASSIGGGYEQYFGPGTRLTVT.

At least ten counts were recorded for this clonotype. This chain's CDR3 is CASSEWRTDTYNEQFF. CDR3 nucleotides: TGCGCCAGCAGTGAGTGGAGGACCGACACCTACAATGAGCAGTTCTTC. V is TRBV10-2 and J is TRBJ2-1; D may be TRBD2 (5 bases). Trimming cost V 1 base and J 2 bases, with 12 bases left between them. Germline V gives CDR1 WSHSY, CDR2 SAAADI. There are 16 residues in the CDR3.

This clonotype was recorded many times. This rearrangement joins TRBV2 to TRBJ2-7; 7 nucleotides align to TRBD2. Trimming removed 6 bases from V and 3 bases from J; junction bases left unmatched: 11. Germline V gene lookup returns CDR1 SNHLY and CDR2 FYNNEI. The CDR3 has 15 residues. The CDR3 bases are TGTGCCAGCAGCCCAAGGTGGGAGGGCCTCTACGAGCAGTACTTC. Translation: CASSPRWEGLYEQYF. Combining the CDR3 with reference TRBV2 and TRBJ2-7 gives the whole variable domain EPEVTQTPSHQVTQMGQEVILRCVPISNHLYFYWYRQILGQKVEFLVSFYNNEISEKSEIFDDQFSVERPDGSNFTLKIRSTKLEDSAMYFCASSPRWEGLYEQYFGPGTRLTVT.

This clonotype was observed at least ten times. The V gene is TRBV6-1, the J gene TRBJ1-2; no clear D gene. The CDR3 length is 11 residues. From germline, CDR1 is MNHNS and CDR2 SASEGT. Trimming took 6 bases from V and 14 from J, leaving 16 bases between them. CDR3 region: CASSAGPLGTF. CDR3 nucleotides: TGTGCCAGCAGCGCCGGGCCCCTTGGGACCTTC.